The T cell receptor beta chain under discussion was sequenced for a study of identical twins. Whole-study results and caveats: Within beta out-of-frame sequences, the excess sharing observed between twins was weaker. Among monozygotic twins, out-of-frame TCR alpha sharing exceeded what models predicted. Twin-shared out-of-frame alpha sequences were enriched for low generation probability.

The CDR3 loop spans 17 amino acids. J was trimmed by 0 bases and V by 5 bases; bases with no gene match: 6. CDR1 and CDR2 (germline): MNHEY, SMNVEV (reference sequence). Notes on this clonotype: The antigen is not known.

One entry per CDR3 protein results from TCRdb running MiXCR on the 5' RACE reads. The sample records around 490,000 distinct CDR3 sequences, approximately 20% being singletons. In addition, the sample was reused for a study of yellow fever vaccine responses in identical twins. From that second work: Twins' T cell vaccine responses reportedly looked partly convergent, partly personalized.

This receptor was obtained from a young woman in good health. Source material: CD4+ T cells sorted from blood. V gene TRBV27 combines with J gene TRBJ2-6; 8 nucleotides agree with TRBD1. CDR3 region: CASSPGTGYSGANVLTF. The CDR3, as DNA: TGTGCCAGCAGTCCCGGGACAGGATACTCTGGGGCCAACGTCCTGACTTTC.